This T cell receptor (beta chain) was found in a study of radiation and T cells in renal cell carcinoma. Sequenced by immunoSEQ multiplex PCR; TCRdb stores in-frame clones only, minus some. The profile shows 120,000 to 150,000 clones, 75% to 90% of them singletons. The V and J ends lost 2 bases and 1 base, in that order; junction bases with no gene match: 4. The germline CDR1 and CDR2 sequences are SGDLS and YYNGEE. The CDR3 totals 18 residues. Specified time point: blood 4 weeks post-SBRT, at nephrectomy. Treatment given: 15 Gy SBRT to primary tumor, nephrectomy 4 weeks later. The sample consisted of blood, taken from a patient whose treatment included radiotherapy and nephrectomy. This TCR was sampled from a woman aged 50 to 60 with renal cell carcinoma. V usage is TRBV9 and J usage is TRBJ2-2, with 14 bases that match TRBD2. CDR3 sequence reads: CASSVEGTSGRNTGELFF. The CDR3 DNA reads as TGTGCCAGCAGCGTGGAAGGGACTAGCGGGAGGAACACCGGGGAGCTGTTTTTT.